These 28 T cell receptor beta chains were sequenced from one sample in a study of OX40 agonist ivuxolimab in advanced cancers. TCRdb keeps only in-frame clones here, not all; method: immunoSEQ multiplex PCR. This repertoire shows about 17,000 clones, around nine tenths found once; its top ten account for about 20%. The sample was CD4+ or CD8+ T cells sorted from blood, taken in a trial of the OX40 agonist ivuxolimab. The origin of the receptors is an adult with an advanced solid tumor such as melanoma, head and neck, liver or kidney cancer.

This rearrangement joins TRBV5-4 to TRBJ2-4, with a tentative D call TRBD2 (6 bases). The CDR3 runs to 14 residues. V lost 2 bases to trimming and J lost 2 bases, with 8 bases between them. CDR1 is SGHNT and CDR2 is YYREEE in the germline V gene (reference sequence). CDR3 nucleotides: TGTGCCAGCAGCTTAGGAGGGTCCAAAAACATTCAGTACTTC. This sequence encodes CASSLGGSKNIQYF.

V gene TRBV4-2 combines with J gene TRBJ2-7; 8 nucleotides agree with TRBD1. The CDR3 sequence is 15 residues long. Germline trimming cut 0 bases from V and 1 base from J; bases unmatched to any gene: 2. Germline-derived CDR1 and CDR2 are LGHNA and YNFKEQ. The CDR3 bases are TGTGCCAGCAGCCAAGATAGGACAGGGTCCTACGAGCAGTACTTC. Translation gives CASSQDRTGSYEQYF.

This chain joins TRBV9 and TRBJ1-6; a possible D gene is TRBD1 (5 bases). V lost 4 bases to trimming and J lost 0 bases, with 8 bases between them. CDR1 SGDLS and CDR2 YYNGEE come from the germline V gene. The CDR3 consists of 15 residues. The DNA of the CDR3 is TGTGCCAGCAGCCTCGACAGCTCCTATAATTCACCCCTCCACTTT. Its protein is CASSLDSSYNSPLHF. Supplemented by reference TRBV9 and TRBJ1-6, the full variable domain reads DSGVTQTPKHLITATGQRVTLRCSPRSGDLSVYWYQQSLDQGLQFLIQYYNGEERAKGNILERFSAQQFPDLHSELNLSSLELGDSALYFCASSLDSSYNSPLHFGNGTRLTVT.

This clone was recorded a few times. The rearrangement joins TRBV19 to TRBJ2-3, with D possibly being TRBD2 (6 bases). The V gene's germline CDR1 is LNHDA and CDR2 SQIVND (reference sequence). The CDR3 length is 14 residues. Trimming shortened V by 5 bases and J by 6 bases, and 15 bases separated the two germline ends. CDR3 bases: TGTGCCAGTAGTGTAGCGGATACATGGGATACGCAGTATTTT. This encodes CASSVADTWDTQYF.

The chain employs TRBV7-2 and TRBJ2-1, with D possibly matching TRBD2 (6 bases). The CDR3 is 15 residues long. Between the trimmed V and J ends, which lost 8 bases and 0 bases, there was a span of 14 bases. The germline V gene encodes CDR1 SGHTA and CDR2 FQGNSA. As DNA, the CDR3 is TGTGCCAGCTCCCGCGTGGGGGGCTCCTACAATGAGCAGTTCTTC. It encodes CASSRVGGSYNEQFF.

This sequence joins TRBV6-5 and TRBJ2-3; 8 bases agree with TRBD2. The CDR3 is made up of 15 amino acids. CDR1 MNHEY and CDR2 SVGAGI come from the germline V gene. V lost 1 base, J lost 3 bases, and 3 bases stayed unmatched. The CDR3 here is CASSYLAGKTDTQYF. CDR3 in DNA: TGTGCCAGCAGTTACTTAGCGGGAAAAACAGATACGCAGTATTTT.

This rearrangement joins TRBV14 to TRBJ1-6; D unresolved. This CDR3 region has 14 residues. Looked up from germline, CDR1 is SGHDN and CDR2 is FVKESK. The V end lost 0 bases, the J end lost 9 bases, and 9 bases lay between the germline ends. CDR3 protein: CASSQDLTTSPLHF. CDR3 nucleotides: TGTGCCAGCAGCCAAGATCTGACAACTTCACCCCTCCACTTT.

The chain carries TRBV6-5 and TRBJ2-7; maybe TRBD2 (5 bases). The CDR3 length is 13 residues. Per the germline V gene, CDR1 is MNHEY and CDR2 is SVGAGI. V was shortened by 5 bases and J by 5 bases, with 13 bases between the two germline ends. Here the CDR3 DNA reads TGTGCCAGCAGTCGTGGGAGAAGGGACGAGCAGTACTTC. Its translation is CASSRGRRDEQYF.

V is TRBV6-5 and J is TRBJ1-3, with D possibly being TRBD1 (5 bases). This CDR3 has 14 amino acids. V was shortened by 2 bases and J by 4 bases, with 9 bases between the two germline ends. CDR1 is MNHEY and CDR2 is SVGAGI in the germline V gene. The CDR3 DNA is TGTGCCAGCAGTTACAGGGGCTCCGGAAACACCATATATTTT. Its protein product is CASSYRGSGNTIYF.

This chain uses TRBV7-3 with TRBJ2-5, with TRBD1 matching 7 bases. J gave up 6 bases and V 5 bases, and 9 bases lay outside the gene matches. Germline lookup yields CDR1 SGHTA and CDR2 FQGTGA. The length of the CDR3 is 14 residues. CDR3 coding DNA: TGTGCCAGCAGCCTCGACAGGGAAGAAAAGACCCAGTACTTC. Its protein is CASSLDREEKTQYF.

The rearrangement uses TRBV5-5 and TRBJ1-4; no clear D gene. The CDR3 consists of 12 residues. From germline, CDR1 is SGHKS and CDR2 YYEKEE (reference sequence). V dropped 0 bases and J dropped 7 bases, with 4 bases sitting between them. This CDR3 is CASSLGREKLFF. Here the CDR3 DNA reads TGTGCCAGCAGCTTGGGGCGTGAAAAACTGTTTTTT.

The chain recombines TRBV6-1 with TRBJ1-2; D remains ambiguous. Germline loops: CDR1 MNHNS, CDR2 SASEGT. Trimming removed 1 base from V and 5 bases from J, with 2 bases in between. The CDR3 covers 11 residues. CDR3 loop: CASSEVYGYTF. In DNA form, the CDR3 reads TGTGCCAGCAGTGAAGTTTATGGCTACACCTTC.

This clone was picked up one time. The V gene is TRBV6-5, the J gene TRBJ1-1; D is undetermined. Deletions cut 1 base from V and 5 bases from J, with 14 bases between. Germline V gene data show CDR1 as MNHEY and CDR2 as SVGAGI. CDR3 size: 15 residues. This CDR3 is CASSYLRVSGTEAFF. For the CDR3, the DNA is TGTGCCAGCAGTTACTTGAGGGTTAGTGGGACTGAAGCTTTCTTT.

The V call is TRBV5-1, the J call TRBJ2-6, with 7 bases matching TRBD1. Germline V lookup: CDR1 SGHRS, CDR2 YFSETQ. The CDR3 is made up of 16 amino acids. J gave up 3 bases and V 5 bases, and 8 bases lay outside the gene matches. This CDR3 reads CASRSGDRVGANVLTF. The CDR3 bases are TGCGCCAGCAGATCAGGCGACAGGGTTGGGGCCAACGTCCTGACTTTC.

The rearrangement uses TRBV5-5 and TRBJ2-7; D may correspond to TRBD1 or TRBD2 (6 bases each). Germline V gives CDR1 SGHKS, CDR2 YYEKEE (reference sequence). V lost 4 bases to trimming and J lost 9 bases, with 26 bases between them. CDR3 length: 16 amino acids. The DNA of the CDR3 is TGTGCCAGCAGCCCAGGCGGACCGAACCTAGGGGGAGGGCAGTACTTC. Protein: CASSPGGPNLGGGQYF.

The genes are TRBV5-1 and TRBJ2-7, with 7 bases matching TRBD1. The germline V gene has CDR1 SGHRS and CDR2 YFSETQ. The CDR3 extends over 14 amino acids. V lost 0 bases and J lost 2; bases outside the gene matches: 2. The CDR3 reads CASSLETGTYEQYF. CDR3 coding DNA: TGCGCCAGCAGCTTGGAGACAGGGACCTACGAGCAGTACTTC.

The CDR3 coding sequence is TGTGCCAGCAGTTATTTTCTAGCGGGGAACAATGAGCAGTTCTTC. It specifies CASSYFLAGNNEQFF. The V call is TRBV6-5, the J call TRBJ2-1, with 9 bases identical to TRBD2. This CDR3 comprises 15 residues. The germline CDR1 and CDR2 sequences are MNHEY and SVGAGI. Trimming at V came to 3 bases and at J to 5 bases, leaving 5 bases not matched to a gene.

The chain has TRBV11-3 and TRBJ2-5; D could derive from TRBD1 or TRBD2 (7 bases each). The J call could be wrong; TRBJ2-7 is a better fit for the DNA end. The germline gives CDR1 SGHNT, CDR2 YENEEA. The CDR3 consists of 14 residues. CDR3 sequence (DNA): TGTGCCAGCAGCTTGGCAGGGGGGGACTACGAGCAGTACTTC. Translation: CASSLAGGDYEQYF.

The chain carries TRBV7-9 and TRBJ2-7; maybe TRBD2 (6 bases). The CDR3 sequence is 13 residues long. Trimming removed 5 bases from V and 3 bases from J, with 11 bases in between. The germline V gene has CDR1 SEHNR and CDR2 FQNEAQ (reference sequence). The CDR3 DNA reads TGTGCCAGCAGCGCGGGACCCGGCTACGAGCAGTACTTC. Translating gives CASSAGPGYEQYF.

This clone was picked up one time. The rearrangement uses TRBV5-1 and TRBJ2-3, with D maybe TRBD2 (6 bases). With 0 bases removed from V and 10 bases from J, the gap between germline ends came to 15 bases. Per germline, CDR1 SGHRS and CDR2 YFSETQ. The CDR3 runs 14 residues. The DNA of the CDR3 is TGCGCCAGCAGCTTGGAGGCTAGCGAGAGGCCGCAGTATTTT. Translation gives CASSLEASERPQYF.

V is TRBV5-1 and J is TRBJ2-3; a possible D gene is TRBD2 (5 bases). The CDR3 has 13 amino acids. From germline, CDR1 is SGHRS and CDR2 YFSETQ. With 3 bases removed from V and 6 bases from J, the gap between germline ends came to 11 bases. The CDR3 loop reads CASSSSSRDTQYF. DNA for the CDR3: TGCGCCAGCAGCTCTTCTAGCCGCGATACGCAGTATTTT.

The rearrangement links TRBV5-4 to TRBJ2-7; a possible D gene is TRBD2 (5 bases). The CDR3 is 15 residues long. The V gene lost 0 bases and the J gene lost 4 bases, with 14 bases spanning the gap. The germline V gene has CDR1 SGHNT and CDR2 YYREEE (reference sequence). The CDR3: CASSLGTGVQYEQYF. DNA for the CDR3: TGTGCCAGCAGCTTGGGTACCGGGGTTCAATACGAGCAGTACTTC.

The genes are TRBV5-8 and TRBJ1-5; D is ambiguous. With 4 bases removed from V and 8 bases from J, the gap between germline ends came to 7 bases. Germline lookup yields CDR1 SGHTS and CDR2 YDEGEE. The CDR3 has 11 residues. CDR3 sequence reads: CASSVFKPQHF. CDR3 coding DNA: TGTGCCAGCAGCGTCTTTAAGCCCCAGCATTTT.

V and J are TRBV5-1 and TRBJ2-3; D may correspond to TRBD1 or TRBD2 (5 bases each). The CDR3 has 14 amino acids. The V gene's germline CDR1 is SGHRS and CDR2 YFSETQ. Trimming stripped 1 base from V and 2 bases from J, with 8 bases between. The CDR3 DNA follows: TGCGCCAGCAGCTTGATGGGGGACACAGATACGCAGTATTTT. It yields the protein CASSLMGDTDTQYF.

The gene calls are TRBV4-2 and TRBJ2-5; 11 bases agree with TRBD1. CDR1 and CDR2 from the germline V gene are LGHNA and YNFKEQ. With V trimmed by 0 bases and J by 5 bases, 2 bases remained unmatched. The CDR3 covers 15 residues. This CDR3 reads CASSQEGQGGETQYF. The CDR3 DNA follows: TGTGCCAGCAGCCAAGAGGGACAGGGGGGGGAGACCCAGTACTTC.

The V and J genes are TRBV7-2 and TRBJ2-3; a weak D match, TRBD1 (5 bases). Germline V gene sequence: CDR1 SGHTA, CDR2 FQGNSA. Trimming took 5 bases from V and 5 from J, leaving 14 bases between them. The CDR3 runs to 14 residues. The CDR3 DNA sequence: TGTGCCAGCAGCCAAGGGGCCCGCGGAGATACGCAGTATTTT. Encoded protein: CASSQGARGDTQYF.

The sample holds a few counts of this clone. The chain combines TRBV11-1 with TRBJ2-2; the D gene could be TRBD1 or TRBD2 (5 bases each). The germline CDR1 and CDR2 sequences are SGHAT and FQDESV (reference sequence). CDR3 length: 12 residues. V was clipped by 8 bases and J by 3 bases, with 7 bases between them. The CDR3 nucleotides read TGTGCCAGCCGAGGGGACACCGGGGAGCTGTTTTTT. Translated, it gives CASRGDTGELFF.

The J gene is TRBJ1-1, the V gene TRBV7-9; a possible D gene is TRBD1 (5 bases). Trimming cost V 8 bases and J 1 base, with 14 bases left between them. Looked up from germline, CDR1 is SEHNR and CDR2 is FQNEAQ (reference sequence). This CDR3 has 14 amino acids. Written as DNA, the CDR3 is TGTGCCAGCGGGACTCCCACGGGGAACACTGAAGCTTTCTTT. This translates into CASGTPTGNTEAFF.